This section outlines one T cell receptor beta chain sequence together with its context. Its antigen remains unknown. Produced via immunoSEQ multiplex PCR; TCRdb's table is partial and in-frame only. The sample shows approximately 74,000 clones, roughly 91% of them seen only once. These data originate in a study of OX40 agonist ivuxolimab in advanced cancers. Across the whole study: Every patient in dose escalation had hepatocellular carcinoma, melanoma, renal cell or head and neck cancer. Past anti-PD-1, anti-PD-L1 or anti-CTLA-4 therapy was accepted, and roughly 38% had received some.

The V segment lost 3 bases and the J segment 6 bases; nucleotides outside the gene matches: 8. Germline CDR1 and CDR2: LNHDA and SQIVND (reference sequence). The CDR3 is 15 amino acids. Study-level findings and limits: What antigens the expanded peripheral T cells recognized was never established. Clonal expansion by week 6 occurred in CD4+ and CD8+ blood T cells (at 0.1 to 3.0 mg/kg).

This sequence was found in an adult with an advanced solid tumor such as melanoma, head and neck, liver or kidney cancer. The chain links TRBV19 to TRBJ2-3; 8 nucleotides line up with TRBD2. The sequenced sample was CD4+ or CD8+ T cells sorted from blood, obtained in a trial of the OX40 agonist ivuxolimab. CDR3 nucleotides: TGTGCCAGTAGTATTATAGCGGGGACTCGGGATACGCAGTATTTT. Protein: CASSIIAGTRDTQYF.